The 6 T cell receptor beta chains below come from one sample, sequenced in a study of a mutant IDH1 vaccine in newly diagnosed glioma. TCRdb's table, derived via immunoSEQ multiplex PCR, lists solely in-frame clones and lacks some. Of around 40,000 clones in the sample, 78% were seen once. These TCRs are of unknown antigen specificity. Time point specified: week 23, last vaccination. It was 300 ug of mutant IDH1 20-mer peptide that made up each vaccine dose, given with topical imiquimod. Material: PBMCs, obtained from a glioma patient whose treatment included an IDH1 peptide vaccine. All receptors come from a middle-aged woman with glioma. Some clones in this sample may be carry-over from other donors' samples.

This clone was observed once. V usage is TRBV6-4 and J usage is TRBJ2-2, with D unresolved. V was shortened by 6 bases and J by 6 bases, with 14 bases between the two germline ends. This CDR3 is 14 amino acids long. The V gene's germline CDR1 is MRHNA and CDR2 SNTAGT. The CDR3 DNA sequence: TGTGCCAGCAGCCCCGGCCCGGTCTCCGGGGAGCTGTTTTTT. This sequence encodes CASSPGPVSGELFF.

This chain connects TRBV5-6 to TRBJ2-1, with 12 positions matching TRBD1. The germline CDR1 and CDR2 sequences are SGHDT and YYEEEE. The CDR3 covers 17 residues. Trimming at V came to 4 bases and at J to 6 bases, leaving 11 bases not matched to a gene. The CDR3 here is CASSPRHRDRGPNEQFF. CDR3 DNA: TGTGCCAGCAGCCCAAGACACCGGGACAGGGGGCCCAATGAGCAGTTCTTC.

The chain has TRBV14 and TRBJ1-1, with TRBD1 as a possible D gene (5 bases). V was cut by 4 bases and J by 3 bases, with 15 bases left in between. This CDR3 comprises 15 residues. The germline CDR1 and CDR2 sequences are SGHDN and FVKESK. The CDR3 nucleotides read TGTGCCAGCAGCCCCTCCACAAGGGGCTACACTGAAGCTTTCTTT. It specifies CASSPSTRGYTEAFF.

The V gene is TRBV5-1, the J gene TRBJ2-7; perhaps TRBD2 as D (6 bases). V lost 0 bases, J lost 6 bases, and 13 bases lay in between. The CDR3 sequence is 14 residues long. In germline, CDR1 is SGHRS, CDR2 YFSETQ. Here the CDR3 reads CASSLVTSGGEQYF. The CDR3, as DNA: TGCGCCAGCAGCTTGGTGACTAGTGGTGGCGAGCAGTACTTC.

The V and J genes are TRBV5-1 and TRBJ2-7, with D possibly being TRBD2 (6 bases). The CDR3 covers 15 residues. V lost 0 bases and J 2 bases, leaving 12 bases between the germline ends. Germline V gene lookup returns CDR1 SGHRS and CDR2 YFSETQ. CDR3 coding DNA: TGCGCCAGCAGCTTGGGCGGGACGATGGCCTACGAGCAGTACTTC. Amino acids: CASSLGGTMAYEQYF.

This clone was seen a handful of times. The chain is built from TRBV4-1 and TRBJ1-5; D is unresolved. V dropped 2 bases and J dropped 5 bases, with 10 bases sitting between them. The germline CDR1 and CDR2 sequences are MGHRA and YSYEKL. The length of the CDR3 is 14 residues. The CDR3 bases are TGCGCCAGCAGCCAAACGTTTCTGGATCAGCCCCAGCATTTT. Its translation: CASSQTFLDQPQHF.